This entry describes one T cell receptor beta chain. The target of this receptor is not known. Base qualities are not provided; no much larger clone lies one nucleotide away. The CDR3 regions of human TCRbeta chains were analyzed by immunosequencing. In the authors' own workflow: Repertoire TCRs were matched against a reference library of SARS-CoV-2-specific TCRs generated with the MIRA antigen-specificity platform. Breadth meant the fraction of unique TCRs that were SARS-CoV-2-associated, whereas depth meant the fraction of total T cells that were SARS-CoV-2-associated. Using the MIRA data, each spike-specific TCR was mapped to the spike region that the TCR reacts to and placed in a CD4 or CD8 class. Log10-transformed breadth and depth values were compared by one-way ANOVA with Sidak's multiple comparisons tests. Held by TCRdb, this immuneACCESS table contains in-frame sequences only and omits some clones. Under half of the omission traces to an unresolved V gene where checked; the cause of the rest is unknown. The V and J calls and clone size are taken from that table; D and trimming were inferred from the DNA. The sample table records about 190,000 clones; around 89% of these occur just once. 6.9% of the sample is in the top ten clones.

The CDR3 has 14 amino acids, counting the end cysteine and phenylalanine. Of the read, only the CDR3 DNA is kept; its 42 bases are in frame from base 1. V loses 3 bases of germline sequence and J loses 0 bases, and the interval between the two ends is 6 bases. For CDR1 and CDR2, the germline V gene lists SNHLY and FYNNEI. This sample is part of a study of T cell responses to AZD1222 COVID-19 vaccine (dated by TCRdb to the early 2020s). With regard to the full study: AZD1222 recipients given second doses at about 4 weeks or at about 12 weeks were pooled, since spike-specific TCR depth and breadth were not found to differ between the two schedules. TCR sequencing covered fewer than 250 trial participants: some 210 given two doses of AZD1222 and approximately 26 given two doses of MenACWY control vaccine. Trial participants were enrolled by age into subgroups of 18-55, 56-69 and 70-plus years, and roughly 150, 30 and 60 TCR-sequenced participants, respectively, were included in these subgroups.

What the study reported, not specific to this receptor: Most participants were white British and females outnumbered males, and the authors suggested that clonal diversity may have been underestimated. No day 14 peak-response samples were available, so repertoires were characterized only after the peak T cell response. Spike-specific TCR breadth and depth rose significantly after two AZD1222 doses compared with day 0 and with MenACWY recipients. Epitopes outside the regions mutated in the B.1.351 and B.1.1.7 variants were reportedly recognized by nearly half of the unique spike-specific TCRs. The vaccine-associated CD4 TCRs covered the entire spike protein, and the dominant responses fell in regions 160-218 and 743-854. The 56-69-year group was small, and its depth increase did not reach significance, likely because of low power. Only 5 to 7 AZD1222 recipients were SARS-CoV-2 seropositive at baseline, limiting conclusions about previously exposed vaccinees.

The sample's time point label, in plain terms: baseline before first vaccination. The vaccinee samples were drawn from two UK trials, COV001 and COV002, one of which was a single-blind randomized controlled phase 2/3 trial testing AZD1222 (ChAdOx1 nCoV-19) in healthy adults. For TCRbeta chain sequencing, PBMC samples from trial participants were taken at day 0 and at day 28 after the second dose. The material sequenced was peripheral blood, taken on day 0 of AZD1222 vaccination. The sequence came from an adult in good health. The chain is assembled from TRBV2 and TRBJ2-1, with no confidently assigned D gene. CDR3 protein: CASSDRSSYNEQFF. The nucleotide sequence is TGTGCCAGCAGTGACAGGAGCTCCTACAATGAGCAGTTCTTC.